This is a list of T cell receptor beta chains from one sample in a study of blood T cell repertoires in COVID-19. Measured with immunoSEQ multiplex PCR; TCRdb has only the in-frame clones, and not every one. The table has some 200,000 clones, about four fifths seen once. Sequenced sample: PBMCs or T cells enriched from blood (not recorded which). Source of these receptors: a woman in her forties with acute COVID-19. The CDR3 runs from the conserved cysteine through the conserved F or W. Each record gives: clone size, D gene, J gene, V gene, CDR3 DNA, CDR3 protein. The D gene is left open where the match is weak. Only part of the rows carry a size: once, few, many, or a class if the clone is expanded.

>.|TRBD2|TRBJ2-3|TRBV2
TGTGCCAGCAGCCAAGGGACGGGGGGGCCCTCAGATACGCAGTATTTT
CASSQGTGGPSDTQYF
>once|TRBD2|TRBJ2-1|TRBV5-6
TGTGCCAGCAGCTTCGTAGCGGGGGGGCCGTCCTACAATGAGCAGTTCTTC
CASSFVAGGPSYNEQFF
>.|.|TRBJ2-5|TRBV9
TGTGCCAGCAGCGTCCTTGCGGGGGCTAAAGAGACCCAGTACTTC
CASSVLAGAKETQYF
>.|TRBD1|TRBJ2-7|TRBV18
TGTGCCAGCTCACCTCAGACAGGGGGCAAGAACGAGCAGTACTTC
CASSPQTGGKNEQYF
>.|TRBD2|TRBJ2-6|TRBV7-2
TGTGCCAGCAGCTTGCTTGGGGCTAGCGGGAACTCTGGGGCCAACGTCCTGACTTTC
CASSLLGASGNSGANVLTF
>.|TRBD2|TRBJ2-7|TRBV7-8
TGTGCCAGCAGCTTAGTGGCTAGCGGGAGCAGCTCCTACGAGCAGTACTTC
CASSLVASGSSSYEQYF
>few|TRBD1|TRBJ1-4|TRBV7-2
TGTGCCAGCAGCTTGGGGGACAGGGAGGTGGAAAAACTGTTTTTT
CASSLGDREVEKLFF
>.|.|TRBJ1-1|TRBV7-9
TGTGCCAGCAGCTTATCGTCGGGGGACACTGAAGCTTTCTTT
CASSLSSGDTEAFF
>once|TRBD1|TRBJ2-7|TRBV5-1
TGCGCCAGCAGCTTCAACAGGGGGCCCTACGAGCAGTACTTC
CASSFNRGPYEQYF
>.|TRBD1|TRBJ2-1|TRBV19
TGTGCCAGTAGTATAGAGGAGGCAGGGGGCTCCTACAATGAGCAGTTCTTC
CASSIEEAGGSYNEQFF
>once|.|TRBJ2-5|TRBV5-8
TGTGCCAGCACCTATACGACAGGTGAATACCAAGAGACCCAGTACTTC
CASTYTTGEYQETQYF
>.|TRBD1|TRBJ1-1|TRBV18
TGTGCCAGCTCACCGTCCCAGGGGGCGGTGAACACTGAAGCTTTCTTT
CASSPSQGAVNTEAFF
>.|.|TRBJ1-4|TRBV12-3/TRBV12-4
TGTGCCAGCAGTTTAAAGGGGGGGGAAAAACTGTTTTTT
CASSLKGGEKLFF
>.|.|TRBJ2-5|TRBV30
TGTGCCTGGAGTGTACGGGGGACAGTTCAAGAGACCCAGTACTTC
CAWSVRGTVQETQYF
>.|TRBD1|TRBJ2-7|TRBV27
TGTGCCAGCAGATGGGGACAGGGGGCTTACGAGCAGTACTTC
CASRWGQGAYEQYF
>.|TRBD2|TRBJ2-5|TRBV11-3
TGTGCCAGCAGCTCCTGGGGGGGTGCGGGGGGCGAGACCCAGTACTTC
CASSSWGGAGGETQYF
>.|TRBD1|TRBJ1-4|TRBV2
TGTGCCTCAAGTAGGGACAGGGGAACTAATGAAAAACTGTTTTTT
CASSRDRGTNEKLFF
>.|.|TRBJ2-3|TRBV6-5
TGTGCCAGCAGTTACCTCTCGGGAGGCACAGATACGCAGTATTTT
CASSYLSGGTDTQYF
>.|.|TRBJ2-1|TRBV19
TGTGCCAGTAGATCCAGGGAGGGGGGCTCATACAATGAGCAGTTCTTC
CASRSREGGSYNEQFF
>.|.|TRBJ2-7|TRBV2
TGTGCCAGCAGAGTCGACATTGACCCCTCCTACGAGCAGTACTTC
CASRVDIDPSYEQYF
>.|.|TRBJ1-5|TRBV28
TGTGCCAGCAGTTTATCCCGGAATCAGCCCCAGCATTTT
CASSLSRNQPQHF
>few|.|TRBJ2-1|TRBV7-9
TGTGCCAGCAGCTTAGTCGTAGAAAACAATGAGCAGTTCTTC
CASSLVVENNEQFF
>.|.|TRBJ2-2|TRBV7-3
TGTGCCAGCAGCCCAAAGCCCCTCCGGGGTTACACCGGGGAGCTGTTTTTT
CASSPKPLRGYTGELFF
>.|.|TRBJ1-2|TRBV28
TGTGCCAGCAGTTTTGAGCGCCTCTATGGCTACACCTTC
CASSFERLYGYTF
>.|TRBD1|TRBJ2-7|TRBV7-8
TGTGCCAGCAGGTCAAAGTTGGTAGGGACAGGGGGTGGCTACGAGCAGTACTTC
CASRSKLVGTGGGYEQYF
>.|TRBD2|TRBJ2-1|TRBV27
TGTGCCAGCAGTTTAGTGTATAGACTAGCGGGGGGGGATGAGCAGTTCTTC
CASSLVYRLAGGDEQFF
>.|TRBD1|TRBJ2-5|TRBV5-1
TGCGCCAGCAGCTTGGGACAGGGGCGAGAGACCCAGTACTTC
CASSLGQGRETQYF
>few|TRBD2|TRBJ2-1|TRBV24-1
TGTGCCACCAGTGATCCCGGGACTAGCGGGAGGTCACGACACTACGGAGAGCAGTTCTTC
CATSDPGTSGRSRHYGEQFF
>.|TRBD2|TRBJ2-1|TRBV7-8
TGTGCCAGCAGCATTAGCGGGGGGGAAAGTGAGCAGTTCTTC
CASSISGGESEQFF
>.|TRBD1|TRBJ1-2|TRBV7-2
TGTGCCAGCAGCTTAGTAGGGGGCGAGTATGGCTACACCTTC
CASSLVGGEYGYTF
>.|TRBD2|TRBJ2-5|TRBV3-1/TRBV3-2
TGTGCCAGCAGCCTGGGACTAGCGGGGGGTGAGACCCAGTACTTC
CASSLGLAGGETQYF
>few|TRBD2|TRBJ2-3|TRBV7-2
TGTGCCAGCAGCTACGCGGGAGGGAGTCCAGATACGCAGTATTTT
CASSYAGGSPDTQYF
>.|.|TRBJ2-7|TRBV12-3/TRBV12-4
TGTGCCAGCAGTTTCACCGGGTACGAGCAGTACTTC
CASSFTGYEQYF
>.|TRBD2|TRBJ2-5|TRBV4-2
TGTGCCAGCAGCCAAGGACTAGCGGGGAAAGAGACCCAGTACTTC
CASSQGLAGKETQYF
>.|.|TRBJ2-3|TRBV6-4
TGTGCCAGCAGTGGGACAGGCACAGATACGCAGTATTTT
CASSGTGTDTQYF
>.|TRBD1|TRBJ1-1|TRBV19
TGTGCCAGTAGTCCCGGGACAGTTCTGAACACTGAAGCTTTCTTT
CASSPGTVLNTEAFF
>.|.|TRBJ2-3|TRBV25-1
TGTGCCAGCAGTGAATCCGGGACAGATACGCAGTATTTT
CASSESGTDTQYF
>.|TRBD1|TRBJ1-3|TRBV27
TGTGCCAGCAGTTCCAGACAGGGATCTTCTGGAAACACCATATATTTT
CASSSRQGSSGNTIYF
>.|TRBD1|TRBJ2-3|TRBV7-3
TGTGCCAGCAGGGGACAGGGTAGCACAGATACGCAGTATTTT
CASRGQGSTDTQYF
>.|.|TRBJ1-6|TRBV6-5
TGTGCCAGCAGTTACTCCCAGGGGATCGGTTCACCCCTCCACTTT
CASSYSQGIGSPLHF
>.|.|TRBJ2-1|TRBV7-3
TGTGCCAGCAGCTCGCGTCGGAATGAGCAGTTCTTC
CASSSRRNEQFF
>.|TRBD2|TRBJ2-3|TRBV11-1
TGTGCCAGCAGCGCCTCTCAGGGACTAAGCACAGATACGCAGTATTTT
CASSASQGLSTDTQYF
>once|.|TRBJ2-5|TRBV14
TGTGCCAGCAGCCAAGGATTTCTAACGGTTGCAGAGACCCAGTACTTC
CASSQGFLTVAETQYF
>.|TRBD1|TRBJ1-1|TRBV7-9
TGTGCCAGCAGCCCACAGGGGGCCACGAACACTGAAGCTTTCTTT
CASSPQGATNTEAFF
>.|.|TRBJ1-2|TRBV2
TGTGCCAGCTCGGTAAACCATAATCGGTACTATGGCTACACCTTC
CASSVNHNRYYGYTF
>.|.|TRBJ1-1|TRBV7-9
TGTGCCAGCAGCTTAGAACTATTCACTGAAGCTTTCTTT
CASSLELFTEAFF